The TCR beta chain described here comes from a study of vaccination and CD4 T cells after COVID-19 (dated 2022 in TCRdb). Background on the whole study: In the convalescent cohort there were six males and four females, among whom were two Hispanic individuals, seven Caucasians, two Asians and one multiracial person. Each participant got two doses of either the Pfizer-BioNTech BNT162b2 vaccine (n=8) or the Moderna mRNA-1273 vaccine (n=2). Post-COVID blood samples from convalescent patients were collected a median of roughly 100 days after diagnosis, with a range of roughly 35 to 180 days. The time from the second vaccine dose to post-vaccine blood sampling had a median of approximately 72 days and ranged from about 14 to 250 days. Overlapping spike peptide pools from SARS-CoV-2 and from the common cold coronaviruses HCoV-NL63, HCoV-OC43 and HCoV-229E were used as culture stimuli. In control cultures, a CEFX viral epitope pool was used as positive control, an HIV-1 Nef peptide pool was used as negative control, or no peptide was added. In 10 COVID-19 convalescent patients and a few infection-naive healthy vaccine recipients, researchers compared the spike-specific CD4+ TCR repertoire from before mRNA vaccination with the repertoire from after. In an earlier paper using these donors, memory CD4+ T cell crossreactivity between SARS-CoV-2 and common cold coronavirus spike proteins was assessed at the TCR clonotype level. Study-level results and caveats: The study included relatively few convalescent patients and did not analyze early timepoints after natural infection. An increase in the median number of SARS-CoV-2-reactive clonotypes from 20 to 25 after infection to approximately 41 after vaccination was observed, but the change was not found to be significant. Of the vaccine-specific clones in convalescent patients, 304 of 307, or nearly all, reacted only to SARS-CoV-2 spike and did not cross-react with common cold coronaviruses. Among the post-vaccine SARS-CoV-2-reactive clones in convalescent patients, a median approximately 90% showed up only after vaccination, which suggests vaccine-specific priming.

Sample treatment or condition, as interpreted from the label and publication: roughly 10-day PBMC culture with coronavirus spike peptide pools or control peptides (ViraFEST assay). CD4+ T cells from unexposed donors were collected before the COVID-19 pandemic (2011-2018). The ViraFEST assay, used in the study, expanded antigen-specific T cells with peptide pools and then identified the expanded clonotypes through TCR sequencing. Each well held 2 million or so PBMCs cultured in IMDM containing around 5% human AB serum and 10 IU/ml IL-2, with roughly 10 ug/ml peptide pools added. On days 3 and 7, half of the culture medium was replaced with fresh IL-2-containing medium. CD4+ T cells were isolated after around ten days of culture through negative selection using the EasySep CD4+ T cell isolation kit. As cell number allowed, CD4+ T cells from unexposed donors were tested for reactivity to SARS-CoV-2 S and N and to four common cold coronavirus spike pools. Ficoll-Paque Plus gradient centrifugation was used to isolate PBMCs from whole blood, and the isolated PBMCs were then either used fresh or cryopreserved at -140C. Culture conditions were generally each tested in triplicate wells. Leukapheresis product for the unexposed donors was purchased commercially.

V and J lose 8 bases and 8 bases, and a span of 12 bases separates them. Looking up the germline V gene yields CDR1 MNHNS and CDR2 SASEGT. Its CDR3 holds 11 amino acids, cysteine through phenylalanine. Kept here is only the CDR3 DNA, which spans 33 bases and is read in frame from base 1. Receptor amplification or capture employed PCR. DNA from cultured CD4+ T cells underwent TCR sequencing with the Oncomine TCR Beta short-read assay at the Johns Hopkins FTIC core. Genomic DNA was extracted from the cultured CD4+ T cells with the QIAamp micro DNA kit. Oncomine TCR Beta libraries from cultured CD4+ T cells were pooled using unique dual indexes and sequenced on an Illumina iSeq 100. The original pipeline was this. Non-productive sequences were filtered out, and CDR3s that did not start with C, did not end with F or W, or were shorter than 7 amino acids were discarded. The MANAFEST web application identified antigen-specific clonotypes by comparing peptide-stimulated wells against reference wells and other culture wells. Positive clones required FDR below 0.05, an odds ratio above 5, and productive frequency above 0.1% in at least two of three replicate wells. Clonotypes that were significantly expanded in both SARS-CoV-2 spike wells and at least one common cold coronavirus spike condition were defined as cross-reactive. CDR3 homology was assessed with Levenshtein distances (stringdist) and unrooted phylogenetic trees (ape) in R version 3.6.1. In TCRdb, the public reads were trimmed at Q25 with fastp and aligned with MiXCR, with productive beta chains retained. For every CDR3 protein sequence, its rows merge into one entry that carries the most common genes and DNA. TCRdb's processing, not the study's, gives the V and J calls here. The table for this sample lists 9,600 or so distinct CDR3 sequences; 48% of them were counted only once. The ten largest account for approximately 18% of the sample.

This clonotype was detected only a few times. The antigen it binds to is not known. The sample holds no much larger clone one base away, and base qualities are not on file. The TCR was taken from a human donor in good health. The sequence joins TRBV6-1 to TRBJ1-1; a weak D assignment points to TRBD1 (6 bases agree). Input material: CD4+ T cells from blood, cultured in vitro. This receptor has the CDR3 CASVRTAEAFF. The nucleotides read TGTGCCAGCGTAAGGACAGCAGAAGCTTTCTTT.